A single T cell receptor beta chain is shown here with its context. Its antigen is as yet unknown. 60 Vbeta and 13 Jbeta primers were used in PCR. Clones were sequenced by immunoSEQ multiplex PCR, and TCRdb holds only the in-frame ones, with some missing. Here the sample table reports some 46,000 clones. These data originate in a study of cytomegalovirus exposure and HLA in healthy donors. The study, taken as a whole, reports: It was in a later analysis that TCR association rates were seen to vary by HLA locus, highest for DRB1 and lowest for HLA-C. Several of the most significant clusters appeared, in a later analysis, to be linked to common viral pathogens.

Germline V lookup: CDR1 SGHNT, CDR2 YYREEE (reference sequence). CDR3 size: 15 residues. V lost 0 bases and J 0 bases, leaving 9 bases between the germline ends. Source material: PBMCs. This TCR was recovered from a male donor in good health and CMV-seronegative. The chain combines TRBV5-4 with TRBJ1-2; no firm D call. CDR3 DNA: TGTGCCAGCAGCTTGGGTGGAGGAACTAACTATGGCTACACCTTC. It yields the protein CASSLGGGTNYGYTF.